The 21 T cell receptor beta chains in this list originate from one sample, sequenced in a study of patients and donors after allogeneic stem cell transplantation. MiXCR, applied by TCRdb to the RT-PCR reads, yields one record per CDR3 protein. The data show 800,000 to 1,000,000 distinct CDR3 sequences, 15% to 20% seen once. The sequenced sample consisted of blood, either unsorted or a sorted T cell fraction (not recorded which). The receptor source for this set is a human donor who was either an allogeneic HSCT recipient or a stem cell or donor lymphocyte infusion donor (not recorded which). It is not recorded whose cells these are; they may come from a transplant donor.

This clonotype came up a few times. The chain carries TRBV7-9 and TRBJ2-3; D might be TRBD2 (7 bases). Germline V gene lookup returns CDR1 SEHNR and CDR2 FQNEAQ (reference sequence). Trimming cost V 6 bases and J 0 bases, with 13 bases left between them. The CDR3 runs to 15 residues. CDR3 protein: CASSGGGPSTDTQYF. CDR3 in DNA: TGTGCCAGCAGTGGCGGGGGCCCTAGCACAGATACGCAGTATTTT. Complete variable domain (other parts from reference TRBV7-9 and TRBJ2-3): DTGVSQNPRHKITKRGQNVTFRCDPISEHNRLYWYRQTLGQGPEFLTYFQNEAQLEKSRLLSDRFSAERPKGSFSTLEIQRTEQGDSAMYLCASSGGGPSTDTQYFGPGTRLTVL.

This clonotype was seen at least ten times. V is TRBV5-1 and J is TRBJ1-4, with D unresolved. The CDR3 has 14 amino acids. Germline V lookup: CDR1 SGHRS, CDR2 YFSETQ. V lost 2 bases to trimming and J lost 5 bases, with 10 bases between them. The CDR3 DNA reads as TGCGCCAGCAGCTTTAGCGGACTAAATGAAAAACTGTTTTTT. It translates to CASSFSGLNEKLFF.

This clonotype appeared a few times. The chain links TRBV20-1 to TRBJ2-7, with D perhaps matching TRBD1 or TRBD2 (6 bases each). The CDR3 contains 14 residues. Germline V CDR1 and CDR2: DFQATT, SNEGSKA (reference sequence). Trimming cost V 6 bases and J 9 bases, with 24 bases left between them. The CDR3 sequence is CSAPNPKTGTGQYF. The CDR3 coding sequence is TGCAGTGCCCCGAACCCCAAAACAGGGACTGGGCAGTACTTC.

The V gene is TRBV4-1, the J gene TRBJ2-4; D call uncertain. Trimming took off 4 bases at V and 8 bases at J, with 18 bases between the two ends. Per the germline V gene, CDR1 is MGHRA and CDR2 is YSYEKL. This CDR3 is built from 15 residues. CDR3: CASSLLQAPGDIQYF. The CDR3 coding sequence is TGCGCCAGCAGCCTTCTCCAAGCCCCTGGGGACATTCAGTACTTC.

This clonotype has a handful of counts. The chain links TRBV6-1 to TRBJ1-1; 7 nucleotides line up with TRBD1. Germline V gene lookup returns CDR1 MNHNS and CDR2 SASEGT. This CDR3 has 14 residues. J gave up 3 bases and V 7 bases, and 8 bases lay outside the gene matches. CDR3 loop: CASKSGQYHTEAFF. The CDR3 DNA sequence: TGTGCCAGCAAGTCGGGACAGTACCACACTGAAGCTTTCTTT.

This chain uses TRBV9 with TRBJ1-2, with D possibly being TRBD1 (6 bases). This CDR3 region has 13 residues. V was cut by 2 bases and J by 6 bases, with 11 bases left in between. Germline V gives CDR1 SGDLS, CDR2 YYNGEE. CDR3: CASSVGGQNGYTF. The CDR3 DNA reads as TGTGCCAGCAGCGTGGGGGGGCAAAATGGCTACACCTTC.

The rearrangement links TRBV5-1 to TRBJ2-2, with 9 bases aligning to TRBD1. The ends lost 4 bases at V and 4 bases at J; junction bases unmatched: 5. The CDR3 sequence is 15 residues long. CDR1 is SGHRS and CDR2 is YFSETQ in the germline V gene. The DNA of the CDR3 is TGCGCCAGCAGCCAAACAGGGGGCCTCACCGGGGAGCTGTTTTTT. The encoded protein is CASSQTGGLTGELFF. Together with reference TRBV5-1 and TRBJ2-2, the CDR3 gives the full variable domain: KAGVTQTPRYLIKTRGQQVTLSCSPISGHRSVSWYQQTPGQGLQFLFEYFSETQRNKGNFPGRFSGRQFSNSRSEMNVSTLELGDSALYLCASSQTGGLTGELFFGEGSRLTVL.

This clonotype was counted only a few times. The chain recombines TRBV24-1 with TRBJ2-3; D might be TRBD2 (5 bases). CDR1 is KGHDR, CDR2 SFDVKD, per germline. The CDR3 contains 15 residues. Trimming took 3 bases from V and 2 from J, leaving 11 bases between them. The CDR3 sequence is CATSDPGTATDTQYF. The CDR3 coding sequence is TGTGCCACCAGTGATCCGGGAACAGCCACAGATACGCAGTATTTT.

The V and J genes are TRBV6-2 or TRBV6-3 and TRBJ2-7; D is uncertain. V gave up 0 bases and J gave up 1 base, with 10 bases separating them. This CDR3 region has 15 residues. CDR1 MNHEY and CDR2 SVGEGT come from the germline V gene. The DNA for the CDR3 is TGTGCCAGCAGTTACTCCGACACAGTTTCCTACGAGCAGTACTTC. This translates into CASSYSDTVSYEQYF.

This clonotype was detected ten times or more. The J gene is TRBJ2-6, the V gene TRBV12-3 or TRBV12-4; D ambiguous. The V end lost 5 bases, the J end lost 0 bases, and 11 bases lay between the germline ends. The CDR3 is made up of 16 amino acids. The CDR3 nucleotides are TGTGCCAGCAGTATTCACGTCCGCTCTGGGGCCAACGTCCTGACTTTC. This translates into CASSIHVRSGANVLTF.

The chain links TRBV29-1 to TRBJ2-1; 11 bases fit TRBD2. The CDR3 covers 13 residues. Germline loops: CDR1 SQVTM, CDR2 ANQGSEA. Trimming removed 3 bases from V and 11 bases from J; junction bases left unmatched: 6. The CDR3 reads CSVEVTSGIKQFF. The CDR3 DNA sequence: TGCAGCGTTGAGGTGACTAGCGGGATAAAGCAGTTCTTC.

This clonotype occurred many times. DNA for the CDR3: TGTGCCAGCAAATTCAGCTCCTATAATTCACCCCTCCACTTT. As protein: CASKFSSYNSPLHF. The chain has TRBV12-3 or TRBV12-4 and TRBJ1-6; the D is unclear. The CDR3 has 14 residues. V lost 7 bases and J 0 bases, leaving 7 bases between the germline ends.

This clonotype was observed a handful of times. This chain joins TRBV5-1 and TRBJ2-1; 8 positions agree with TRBD1. CDR1 SGHRS and CDR2 YFSETQ come from the germline V gene. This CDR3 spans 14 amino acids. The ends lost 8 bases at V and 3 bases at J; junction bases unmatched: 7. The CDR3 protein is CARTGTGRYNEQFF. In nucleotides, the CDR3 is TGCGCCAGAACCGGGACAGGACGCTACAATGAGCAGTTCTTC.

This clonotype was detected a few times. The J gene is TRBJ2-5, the V gene TRBV5-1, with 10 bases that match TRBD2. Trimming took 3 bases from V and 5 from J; bases not matched to a gene: 13. This CDR3 is 17 amino acids long. Germline assignment: CDR1 SGHRS and CDR2 YFSETQ. The CDR3 region is CASSSSLSGRIFETQYF. CDR3 coding DNA: TGCGCCAGCAGCTCCTCCCTTAGCGGGAGGATTTTCGAGACCCAGTACTTC.

The table lists this clonotype with a few counts. The chain has TRBV18 and TRBJ2-3; D may be TRBD2 (7 bases). CDR1 is KGHSH, CDR2 LQKENI, per germline. Trimming stripped 6 bases from V and 0 bases from J, with 16 bases between. The CDR3 spans 16 residues. The CDR3 loop is CASSNLAGASTDTQYF. CDR3 nucleotide sequence: TGTGCCAGCTCTAATCTGGCGGGGGCTAGCACAGATACGCAGTATTTT.

The chain carries TRBV6-5 and TRBJ2-7; 8 positions agree with TRBD2. CDR3 length equals 16 residues. Germline values: CDR1 MNHEY, CDR2 SVGAGI. The V segment lost 0 bases and the J segment 2 bases; nucleotides outside the gene matches: 6. DNA of the CDR3: TGTGCCAGCAGTTACTCGACCGGGAGGGGTGCCTACGAGCAGTACTTC. Protein product: CASSYSTGRGAYEQYF.

The rearrangement joins TRBV5-1 to TRBJ1-1; TRBD1 might be the D (5 bases). The CDR3 extends over 17 amino acids. CDR1 is SGHRS and CDR2 is YFSETQ in the germline V gene. V lost 2 bases and J 1 base, leaving 18 bases between the germline ends. CDR3 DNA: TGCGCCAGCAGCTTCCCCGACAGAATACCAACGAACACTGAAGCTTTCTTT. This codes for CASSFPDRIPTNTEAFF.

This clonotype was counted only a few times. The chain has TRBV7-8 and TRBJ2-3; no clear D. The V gene's germline CDR1 is SGHVS and CDR2 FQNEAQ. This CDR3 contains 15 residues. V shed 1 base and J shed 3 bases, with 11 bases lying between them. DNA for the CDR3: TGTGCCAGCAGCTTAGAGTTCTTCGTTACAGATACGCAGTATTTT. Amino acid sequence: CASSLEFFVTDTQYF. Complete variable domain (other parts from reference TRBV7-8 and TRBJ2-3): GAGVSQSPRYKVAKRGQDVALRCDPISGHVSLFWYQQALGQGPEFLTYFQNEAQLDKSGLPSDRFFAERPEGSVSTLKIQRTQQEDSAVYLCASSLEFFVTDTQYFGPGTRLTVL.

This rearrangement joins TRBV30 to TRBJ1-2; 7 bases map to TRBD1. Trimming removed 5 bases from V and 8 bases from J; junction bases left unmatched: 11. The CDR3 spans 13 residues. CDR1 and CDR2 from the germline V gene are GTSNPN and SVGIG (reference sequence). CDR3 sequence reads: CAWDRDSPPGYTF. DNA for the CDR3: TGTGCCTGGGACAGGGATAGCCCGCCCGGCTACACCTTC.

CDR3 sequence reads: CSARLPGTGGSGEQFF. DNA for the CDR3: TGCAGTGCTCGGCTCCCCGGGACAGGAGGGTCTGGTGAGCAGTTCTTC. The chain combines TRBV20-1 with TRBJ2-1; TRBD1 agrees at 8 bases. The trim removed 5 bases at V and 9 bases at J, leaving 18 bases unmatched. Germline V lookup: CDR1 DFQATT, CDR2 SNEGSKA (reference sequence). This CDR3 spans 16 amino acids.

The V gene is TRBV4-2, the J gene TRBJ2-1, with TRBD2 matching over 11 bases. CDR1 and CDR2 (germline): LGHNA, YNFKEQ. Germline trimming cut 1 base from V and 5 bases from J; bases unmatched to any gene: 4. The length of the CDR3 is 16 residues. In DNA form, the CDR3 reads TGTGCCAGCAGCCAAGTAGGGACTAGCGGCAACAATGAGCAGTTCTTC. It yields the protein CASSQVGTSGNNEQFF.